This T cell receptor (beta chain) was retrieved from a study of CD8+ T cells in alopecia areata. Investigators isolated RNA and reverse transcribed it into cDNA to act as the sequencing template. This table comes from immunoSEQ multiplex PCR, and its TCRdb copy is limited to in-frame clones, with some not included. The sample lists about 140,000 clones, about four fifths occurring once. Treatment denoted: oral pan-JAK inhibitor, 5-10 mg twice daily. CDR1 is LNHDA and CDR2 is SQIVND in the germline V gene (reference sequence). This CDR3 has 15 amino acids. The V and J ends lost 1 base and 5 bases respectively, with 11 bases between them.

This specimen consisted of CD8+ T cells sorted from blood, obtained at week 4, from a patient treated with tofacitinib. The chain joins TRBV19 to TRBJ2-2; D is unclear. The source is a human donor with alopecia areata. The CDR3 here is CASSIVGLGTGELFF. In nucleotides, the CDR3 is TGTGCCAGTAGTATAGTCGGGCTCGGGACCGGGGAGCTGTTTTTT.